The rows below give T cell receptor beta chains drawn from one sample of a study of beta chain features in type 1 diabetes. Here immunoSEQ multiplex PCR was the method, and the copy in TCRdb shows in-frame clones only, minus some. The sample lists about 150,000 clones, roughly 9% occurring once. Input material: central memory CD4+ T cells from blood. These receptors were taken from a woman aged 25 to 45 with type 1 diabetes. CDR3s include the opening cysteine and the closing phenylalanine or tryptophan. Part of the rows lack a size; the others show once, few, many or a class for expanded clones.

>few|TRBJ2-7|TRBV6-1
CASSESISGEQYF
>few|TRBJ2-7|TRBV9
CASSAGLKASGEQYF
>few|TRBJ2-4|TRBV2
CASRGEDIQYF
>few|TRBJ2-1|TRBV2
CASKPPGFSSYNEQFF
>.|TRBJ2-7|TRBV5-1
CASRSGQAGSYEQYF
>.|TRBJ2-4|TRBV7-9
CASSQNYGGENIQYF
>.|TRBJ2-3|TRBV6-5
CASSSVLAGADTQYF
>few|TRBJ2-1|TRBV7-9
CARTGLYNEQFF
>few|TRBJ1-1|TRBV7-3
CASSPRTGSTEAFF
>.|TRBJ2-5|TRBV14
CASSQTSGAQETQYF
>.|TRBJ2-3|TRBV5-6
CASRTGGTGQYF
>few|TRBJ1-5|TRBV7-9
CASSFQGNQPQHF
>.|TRBJ1-5|TRBV19
CASSIGTRSNQPQHF
>few|TRBJ1-1|TRBV7-3
CASSPGTNTEAFF
>.|TRBJ2-1|TRBV9
CASSGRDLSYNEQFF
>few|TRBJ2-1|TRBV15
CATSREAAGSYNEQFF
>few|TRBJ2-3|TRBV12-5
CASGFRTSGNADTQYF
>few|TRBJ1-1|TRBV12-5
CASGLVDRGPATEAFF
>few|TRBJ2-3|TRBV7-9
CASSYSGTGTDTQYF
>few|TRBJ2-7|TRBV18
CASSPAGNSYEQYF
>.|TRBJ1-1|TRBV11-2
CASSMRQVPSEAFF
>.|TRBJ2-7|TRBV4-1
CASSQRDIGSYEQYF
>.|TRBJ2-3|TRBV30
CACSHLAGELDTQYF
>few|TRBJ1-5|TRBV9
CASSETYSNQPQHF
>.|TRBJ2-5|TRBV5-1
CASSLVAETQYF
>few|TRBJ2-1|TRBV7-9
CASSLGGLAGRNEQFF
>.|TRBJ1-2|TRBV5-1
CASSIGQGEGYGYTF
>few|TRBJ1-2|TRBV30
CAWSVEGRGGYTF
>.|TRBJ2-3|TRBV21-1
CASSIPGLAGAADTQYF
>few|TRBJ2-7|TRBV25-1
CASMTTGSYEQYF
>.|TRBJ1-1|TRBV5-1
CASSLDVGGPTFF
>few|TRBJ1-2|TRBV7-3
CASSSSQGADGYTF
>.|TRBJ2-3|TRBV19
CASSNPRESSTDTQYF
>.|TRBJ1-4|TRBV30
CAWSIIREKLFF
>few|TRBJ2-3|TRBV4-2
CASSQLKGLAGAGDTQYF
>.|TRBJ2-5|TRBV7-6
CASSSSVGDSETQYF
>.|TRBJ2-7|TRBV27
CASSSSRGGIYEQYF
>.|TRBJ2-5|TRBV18
CASSPNTGDETQYF
>few|TRBJ2-1|TRBV30
CAWGQSSYNEQFF
>few|TRBJ2-7|TRBV29-1
CSVVGFYEQYF
>.|TRBJ2-1|TRBV10-3
CAMSDSYNEQFF
>few|TRBJ2-2|TRBV9
CASSVLNREGSGELFF
>.|TRBJ2-5|TRBV6-6
CASSPLLEGGTQYF
>.|TRBJ2-5|TRBV7-3
CASSLGLAGGPQETQYF
>.|TRBJ1-5|TRBV29-1
CSVEVGDQPQHF
>few|TRBJ2-5|TRBV11-3
CASSAGETETQYF
>.|TRBJ1-3|TRBV9
CASSVRGSSGNTIYF
>.|TRBJ2-4|TRBV5-4
CASSPEGTPGNIQYF
>.|TRBJ2-7|TRBV29-1
CSVATGDEQYF
>few|TRBJ1-2|TRBV30
CAWSTPDPGSDYGYTF
>few|TRBJ1-2|TRBV6-5
CASSSPDKNDYGYTF
>few|TRBJ2-7|TRBV21-1
CASKMEADYEQYF
>.|TRBJ1-2|TRBV7-9
CASTRGLNYGYTF
>few|TRBJ2-7|TRBV4-1
CASSREISTGDEQYF